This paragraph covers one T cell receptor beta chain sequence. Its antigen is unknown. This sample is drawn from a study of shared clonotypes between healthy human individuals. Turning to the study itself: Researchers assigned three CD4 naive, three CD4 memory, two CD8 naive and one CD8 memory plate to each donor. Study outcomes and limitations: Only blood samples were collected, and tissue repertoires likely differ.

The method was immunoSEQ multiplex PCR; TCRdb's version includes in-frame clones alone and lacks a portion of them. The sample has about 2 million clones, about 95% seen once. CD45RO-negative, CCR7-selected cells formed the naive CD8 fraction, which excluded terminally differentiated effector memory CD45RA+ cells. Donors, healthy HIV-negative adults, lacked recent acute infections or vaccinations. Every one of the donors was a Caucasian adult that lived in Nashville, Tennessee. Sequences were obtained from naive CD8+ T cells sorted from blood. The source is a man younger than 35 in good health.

The CDR3 loop reads CASSLVVHEQYF. For the CDR3, the DNA is TGTGCCAGCAGCTTAGTTGTTCACGAGCAGTACTTC. V and J are TRBV13 and TRBJ2-7, with D unclear. V lost 1 base and J 5 bases, leaving 6 bases between the germline ends. The germline V gene has CDR1 PRHDT and CDR2 FYEKMQ (reference sequence). This CDR3 comprises 12 residues.